This T cell receptor beta chain was observed in a study of post-analysis software for immune sequencing data. With respect to this clonotype: The antigen is undetermined. This may be a read error, as it is one base from a much larger clone.

Unique molecular identifiers had been added to the TCR beta cDNA libraries. Each CDR3 protein gets one entry after TCRdb re-called the PCR reads with MiXCR. Among approximately 160,000 distinct CDR3 sequences listed, 30% were seen once. Study-level results: Compared with controls, patients showed significantly lower normalized Chao1 diversity. Four to six TRBV segments were significantly more frequent in patients than in controls. TRBV5-6, TRBV5-1 and TRBV20-1 were among these segments.

This CDR3 comprises 11 residues. The TCR originated in a girl aged 10-17 years with multiple sclerosis. What was sequenced was blood. This chain uses TRBV12-3 or TRBV12-4 with TRBJ2-5, with D hard to call. CDR3 loop: CANSQLETQYF. CDR3 nucleotide sequence: TGTGCCAACAGTCAGCTAGAGACCCAGTACTTC.